Listed here is a single T cell receptor (beta chain). As yet, its antigen is unknown. This sample is drawn from a study of cytomegalovirus exposure and HLA in healthy donors. Notes on the study in general: Reported findings show TCR beta sequences accurately forecast HLA-A and HLA-B alleles in most subjects. What a later analysis showed was that several of the most significant clusters appeared linked to common viral pathogens.

V dropped 5 bases and J dropped 1 base, with 11 bases sitting between them. This CDR3 is 14 amino acids long. The germline CDR1 and CDR2 sequences are MGHDK and SYGVNS. The PCR used 60 Vbeta and 13 Jbeta primers. In the authors' workflow: Later, 80 million or so unique TCR beta chains were counted in an analysis, and some 11 million of them were shared. Profiling relied on immunoSEQ multiplex PCR, and the TCRdb table lists in-frame clones only, not all of them. The D gene and trimming were derived from the DNA, and the V and J assignments and clone size from that table. The sample records under 200,000 clones, around three quarters being singletons.

This chain links TRBV25-1 with TRBJ2-5; no definite D call. This TCR was sampled from a woman in her 30s in good health and CMV-seronegative. The sequenced sample consisted of PBMCs. The CDR3 DNA reads as TGTGCCAGCAGTCCAGTAACCTTCCAAGAGACCCAGTACTTC. The encoded protein is CASSPVTFQETQYF.